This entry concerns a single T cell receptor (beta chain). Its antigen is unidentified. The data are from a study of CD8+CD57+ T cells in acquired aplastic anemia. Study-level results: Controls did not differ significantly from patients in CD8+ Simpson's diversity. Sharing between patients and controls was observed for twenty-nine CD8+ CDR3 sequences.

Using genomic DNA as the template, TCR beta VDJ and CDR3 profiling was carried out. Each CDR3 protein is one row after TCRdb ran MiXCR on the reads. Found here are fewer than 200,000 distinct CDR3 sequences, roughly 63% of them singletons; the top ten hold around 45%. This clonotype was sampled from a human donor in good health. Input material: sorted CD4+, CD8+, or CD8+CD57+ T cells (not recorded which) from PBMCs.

CDR3 region: CSVPRTSGGETQYF. The CDR3 DNA reads TGCAGCGTTCCTCGGACTAGCGGCGGAGAGACCCAGTACTTC. The chain couples TRBV29-1 to TRBJ2-5; 10 nucleotides match TRBD2. The trim removed 5 bases at V and 4 bases at J, leaving 7 bases unmatched. The CDR3 totals 14 residues. CDR1 and CDR2 (germline): SQVTM, ANQGSEA.